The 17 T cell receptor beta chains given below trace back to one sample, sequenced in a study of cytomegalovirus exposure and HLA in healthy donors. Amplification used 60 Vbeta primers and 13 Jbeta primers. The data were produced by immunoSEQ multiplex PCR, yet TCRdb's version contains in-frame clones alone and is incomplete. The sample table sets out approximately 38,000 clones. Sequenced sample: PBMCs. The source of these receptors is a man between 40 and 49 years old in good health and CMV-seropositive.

The CDR3 region has the DNA TGCGCCAGCAGCTTGGAAGGGAGGTACAATCAGCCCCAGCATTTT. Its translation is CASSLEGRYNQPQHF. The rearrangement uses TRBV5-1 and TRBJ1-5; no clear D gene. This CDR3 comprises 15 residues. Germline V gene sequence: CDR1 SGHRS, CDR2 YFSETQ. Trimming took off 0 bases at V and 3 bases at J, with 10 bases between the two ends.

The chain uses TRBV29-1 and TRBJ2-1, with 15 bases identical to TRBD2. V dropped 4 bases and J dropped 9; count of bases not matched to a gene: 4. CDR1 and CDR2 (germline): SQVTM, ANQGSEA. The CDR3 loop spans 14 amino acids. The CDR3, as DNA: TGCAGCGTTGTGCCGGGACTAGCGGGGGGTGAGCAGTTCTTC. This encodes CSVVPGLAGGEQFF.

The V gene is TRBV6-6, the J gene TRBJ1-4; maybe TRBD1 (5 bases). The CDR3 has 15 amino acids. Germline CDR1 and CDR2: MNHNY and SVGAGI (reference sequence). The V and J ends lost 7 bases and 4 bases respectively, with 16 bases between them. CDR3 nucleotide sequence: TGTGCCAGCAACTTGGGTGGGGCCGGTAATGAAAAACTGTTTTTT. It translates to CASNLGGAGNEKLFF.

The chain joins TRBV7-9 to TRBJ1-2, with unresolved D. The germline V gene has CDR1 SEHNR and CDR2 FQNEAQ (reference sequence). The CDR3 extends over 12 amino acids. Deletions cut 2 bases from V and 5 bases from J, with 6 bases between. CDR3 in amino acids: CASSLRDYGYTF. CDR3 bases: TGTGCCAGCAGCTTAAGAGATTATGGCTACACCTTC.

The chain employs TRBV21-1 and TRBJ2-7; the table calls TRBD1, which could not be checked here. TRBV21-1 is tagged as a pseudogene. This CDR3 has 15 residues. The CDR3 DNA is TGTGCCAGCAGCAACCGGGACAGGGACATCTACGAGCAGTACTTC. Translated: CASSNRDRDIYEQYF.

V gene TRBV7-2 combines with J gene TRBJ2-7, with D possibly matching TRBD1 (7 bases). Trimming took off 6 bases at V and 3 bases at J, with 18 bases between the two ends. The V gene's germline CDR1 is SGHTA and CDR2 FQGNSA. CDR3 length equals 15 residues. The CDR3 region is CASRSGGTVGYEQYF. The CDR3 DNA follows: TGTGCCAGCAGATCCGGCGGGACAGTAGGCTACGAGCAGTACTTC.

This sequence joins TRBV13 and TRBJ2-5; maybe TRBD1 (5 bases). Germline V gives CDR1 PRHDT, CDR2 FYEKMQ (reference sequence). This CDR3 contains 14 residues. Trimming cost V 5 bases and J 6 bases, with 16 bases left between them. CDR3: CASSPGKGLKTQYF. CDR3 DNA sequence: TGTGCCAGCAGCCCAGGGAAGGGGCTCAAGACCCAGTACTTC.

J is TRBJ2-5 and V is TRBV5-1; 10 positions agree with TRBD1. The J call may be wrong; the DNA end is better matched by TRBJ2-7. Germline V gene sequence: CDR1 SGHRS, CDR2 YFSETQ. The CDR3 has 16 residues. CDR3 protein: CASSLAGTGVIYEQYF. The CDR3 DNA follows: TGCGCCAGCAGCTTGGCTGGGACAGGGGTCATCTACGAGCAGTACTTC.

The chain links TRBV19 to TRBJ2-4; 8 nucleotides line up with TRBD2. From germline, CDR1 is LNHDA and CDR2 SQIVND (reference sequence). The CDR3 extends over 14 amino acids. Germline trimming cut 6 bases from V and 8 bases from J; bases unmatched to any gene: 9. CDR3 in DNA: TGTGCCAGTAGCGGGGAGCGGGAGAGCGACATTCAGTACTTC. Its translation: CASSGERESDIQYF.

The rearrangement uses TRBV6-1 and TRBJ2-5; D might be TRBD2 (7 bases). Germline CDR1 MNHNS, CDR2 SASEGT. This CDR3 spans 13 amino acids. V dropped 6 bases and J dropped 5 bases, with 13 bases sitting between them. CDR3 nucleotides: TGTGCCAGCAGGGGGGGGGCCGTGGAGACCCAGTACTTC. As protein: CASRGGAVETQYF.

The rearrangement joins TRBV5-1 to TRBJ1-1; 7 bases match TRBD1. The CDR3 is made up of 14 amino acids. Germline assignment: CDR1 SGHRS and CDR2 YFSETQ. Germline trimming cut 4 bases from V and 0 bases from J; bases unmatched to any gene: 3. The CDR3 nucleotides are TGCGCCAGCAGCCCGGGACAGATGAACACTGAAGCTTTCTTT. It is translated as CASSPGQMNTEAFF.

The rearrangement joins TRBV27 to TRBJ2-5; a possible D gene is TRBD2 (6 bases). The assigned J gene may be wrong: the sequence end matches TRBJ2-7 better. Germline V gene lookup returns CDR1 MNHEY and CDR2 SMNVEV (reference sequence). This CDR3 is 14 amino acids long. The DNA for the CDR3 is TGTGCCAGCAGTTTCAAATGGGGGACTTACGAGCAGTACTTC. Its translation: CASSFKWGTYEQYF.

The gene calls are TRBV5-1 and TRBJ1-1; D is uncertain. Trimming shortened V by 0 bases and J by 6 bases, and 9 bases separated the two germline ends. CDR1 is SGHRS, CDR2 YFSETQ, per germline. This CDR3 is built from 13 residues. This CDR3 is CASSLAGRSEAFF. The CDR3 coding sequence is TGCGCCAGCAGCTTGGCGGGTCGGTCTGAAGCTTTCTTT. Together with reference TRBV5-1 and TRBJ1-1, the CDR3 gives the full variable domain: KAGVTQTPRYLIKTRGQQVTLSCSPISGHRSVSWYQQTPGQGLQFLFEYFSETQRNKGNFPGRFSGRQFSNSRSEMNVSTLELGDSALYLCASSLAGRSEAFFGQGTRLTVV.

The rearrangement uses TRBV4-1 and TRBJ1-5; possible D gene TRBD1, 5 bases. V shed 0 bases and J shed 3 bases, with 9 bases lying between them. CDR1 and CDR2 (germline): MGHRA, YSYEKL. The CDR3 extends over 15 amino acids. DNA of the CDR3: TGCGCCAGCAGCCAAGATGCAGGGCTCAATCAGCCCCAGCATTTT. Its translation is CASSQDAGLNQPQHF.

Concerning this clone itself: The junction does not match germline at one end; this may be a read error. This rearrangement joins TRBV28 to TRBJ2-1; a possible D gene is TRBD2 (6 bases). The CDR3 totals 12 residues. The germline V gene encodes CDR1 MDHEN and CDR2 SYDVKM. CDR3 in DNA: TGCTGCGTGGCTAGCGTGGGCAATGAGCAGTTCTTC. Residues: CCVASVGNEQFF.

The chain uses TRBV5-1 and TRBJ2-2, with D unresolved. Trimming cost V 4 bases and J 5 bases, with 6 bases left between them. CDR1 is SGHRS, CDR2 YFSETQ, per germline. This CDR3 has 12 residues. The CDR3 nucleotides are TGCGCCAGCAGCCGCCAGACCGGGGAGCTGTTTTTT. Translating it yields CASSRQTGELFF.

The CDR3 reads CASREGGQGSLYGYTF. For the CDR3, the DNA is TGTGCCAGCAGAGAAGGGGGACAGGGAAGTCTCTATGGCTACACCTTC. The rearrangement links TRBV25-1 to TRBJ1-2, with 9 nucleotides matching TRBD1. The CDR3 extends over 16 amino acids. In germline, CDR1 is MGHDK, CDR2 SYGVNS. The trim removed 6 bases at V and 4 bases at J, leaving 12 bases unmatched.